This TCR beta chain was recovered during a study of blood T cell repertoires in COVID-19. Study summary: There were acute and convalescent COVID-19 samples, and they came from the United States, Italy and Spain.

Ages ranged from roughly 18 to 100 years, with residence in some 25 US areas. Germline CDR1 MNHEY, CDR2 SVGAGI. The germline V and J ends were trimmed by 6 bases and 5 bases, with 8 bases remaining between them. The CDR3 contains 12 residues. This clone has a single count. The table came from immunoSEQ multiplex PCR; TCRdb's copy has only in-frame clones and leaves some out. The sample shows 200,000 to 250,000 clones, roughly four fifths of them seen only once. The chain has TRBV6-5 and TRBJ2-4, with D tentatively TRBD1 (5 bases). This TCR was recovered from a man aged 40-49 years who had recovered from COVID-19. The specimen was PBMCs or T cells enriched from blood (not recorded which). This CDR3 is CASRTGQNIQYF. CDR3 nucleotide sequence: TGTGCCAGCAGAACAGGTCAAAACATTCAGTACTTC.